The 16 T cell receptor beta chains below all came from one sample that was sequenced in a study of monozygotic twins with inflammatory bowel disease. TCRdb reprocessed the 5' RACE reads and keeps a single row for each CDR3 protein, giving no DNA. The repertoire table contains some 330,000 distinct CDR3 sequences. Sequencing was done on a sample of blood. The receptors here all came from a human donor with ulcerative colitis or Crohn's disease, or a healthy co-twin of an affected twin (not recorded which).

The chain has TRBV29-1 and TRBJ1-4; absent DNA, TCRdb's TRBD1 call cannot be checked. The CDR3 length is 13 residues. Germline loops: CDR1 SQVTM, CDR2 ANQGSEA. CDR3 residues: CSVEDRGGEKLFF.

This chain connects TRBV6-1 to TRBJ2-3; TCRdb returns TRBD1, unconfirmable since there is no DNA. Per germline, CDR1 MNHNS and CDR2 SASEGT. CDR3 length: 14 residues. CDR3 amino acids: CASSRDLSTDTQYF.

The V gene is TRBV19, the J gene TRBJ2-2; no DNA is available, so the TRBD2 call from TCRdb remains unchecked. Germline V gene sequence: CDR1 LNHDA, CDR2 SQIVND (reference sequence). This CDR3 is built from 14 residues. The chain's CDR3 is CASIPQGRTGELFF.

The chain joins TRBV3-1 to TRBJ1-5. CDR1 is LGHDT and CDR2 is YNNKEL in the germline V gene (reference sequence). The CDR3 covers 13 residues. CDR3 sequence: CASSQSGNQPQHF. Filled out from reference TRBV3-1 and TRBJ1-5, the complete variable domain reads DTAVSQTPKYLVTQMGNDKSIKCEQNLGHDTMYWYKQDSKKFLKIMFSYNNKELIINETVPNRFSPKSPDKAHLNLHINSLELGDSAVYFCASSQSGNQPQHFGDGTRLSIL.

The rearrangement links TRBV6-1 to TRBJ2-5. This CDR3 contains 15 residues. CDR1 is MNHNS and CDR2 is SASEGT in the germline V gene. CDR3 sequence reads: CASSTTYSVEETQYF.

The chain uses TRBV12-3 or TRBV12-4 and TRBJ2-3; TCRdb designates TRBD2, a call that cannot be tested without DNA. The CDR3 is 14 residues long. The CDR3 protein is CASSSTGLAGTQYF.

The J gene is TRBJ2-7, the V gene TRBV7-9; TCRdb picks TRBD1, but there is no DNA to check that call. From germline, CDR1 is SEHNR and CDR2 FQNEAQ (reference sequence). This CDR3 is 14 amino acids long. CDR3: CASSHRGENYEQYF.

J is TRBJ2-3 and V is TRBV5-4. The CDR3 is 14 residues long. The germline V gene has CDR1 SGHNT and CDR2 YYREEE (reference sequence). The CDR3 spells CASSTVSPTDTQYF.

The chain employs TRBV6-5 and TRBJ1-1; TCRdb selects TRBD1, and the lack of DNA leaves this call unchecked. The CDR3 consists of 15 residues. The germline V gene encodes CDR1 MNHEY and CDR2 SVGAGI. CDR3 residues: CASSYSKGARTEAFF.

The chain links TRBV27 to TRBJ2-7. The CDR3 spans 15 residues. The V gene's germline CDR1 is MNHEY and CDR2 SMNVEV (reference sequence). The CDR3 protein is CASSGTDRASYEQYF.

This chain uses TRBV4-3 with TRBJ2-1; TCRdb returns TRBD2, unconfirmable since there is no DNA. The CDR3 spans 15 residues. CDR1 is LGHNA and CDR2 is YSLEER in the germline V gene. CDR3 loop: CASSHNGGRFNEQFF.

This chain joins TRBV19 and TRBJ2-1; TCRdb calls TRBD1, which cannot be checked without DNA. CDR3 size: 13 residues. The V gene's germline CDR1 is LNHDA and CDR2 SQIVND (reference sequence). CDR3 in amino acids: CASSIGLQGEQFF.

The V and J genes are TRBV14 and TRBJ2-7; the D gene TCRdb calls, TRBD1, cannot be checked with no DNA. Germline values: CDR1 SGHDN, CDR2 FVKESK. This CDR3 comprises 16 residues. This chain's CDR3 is CASSHRLPGPGGEQYF.

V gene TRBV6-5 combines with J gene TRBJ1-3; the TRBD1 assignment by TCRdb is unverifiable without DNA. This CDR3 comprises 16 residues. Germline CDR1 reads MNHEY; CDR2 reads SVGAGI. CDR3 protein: CASRPLTTPRGNTIYF.

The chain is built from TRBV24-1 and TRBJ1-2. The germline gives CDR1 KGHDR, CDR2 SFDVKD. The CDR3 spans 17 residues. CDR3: CATSDAGSGSIKFGYTF.

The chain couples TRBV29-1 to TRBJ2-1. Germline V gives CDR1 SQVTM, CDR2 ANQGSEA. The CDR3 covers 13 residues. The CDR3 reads CSAAAFPYNEQFF.